This record concerns one T cell receptor beta chain sequence. This record comes from a study of CD8 T cells in Susac syndrome. An input of roughly 0.5 to 1 ug of RNA was subjected to reverse transcription using random hexamers. TCRdb re-called the immunoSEQ multiplex PCR reads through MiXCR, storing one row per CDR3 protein. The sample includes about 200,000 distinct CDR3 sequences, around 96% of them seen just once. Sequencing of TCR beta drew on CD8+ and CD4+ T cells from blood. Negative isolation was used for CD8+ and CD4+ T cells, and FACS enrichment was applied to TEMRA cells. The sequenced sample consisted of CD4+ T cells from PBMCs. This clonotype was sampled from a human donor with multiple sclerosis.

Here the CDR3 reads CASSFSSYNEQFF. The CDR3 DNA reads TGTGCCAGCAGTTTTTCTTCTTACAATGAGCAGTTCTTC. The chain has TRBV12-3 or TRBV12-4 and TRBJ2-1, with D uncertain. The CDR3 covers 13 residues. V was pared by 3 bases and J by 4 bases, with 7 bases between.